The present TCR beta chain was sequenced within a study of immune evolution from preneoplasia to lung adenocarcinoma. Concerning this clone itself: The antigen remains undetermined.

Broader study findings: Top clone share appeared to fall from AAH through AIS, MIA, adenocarcinoma.

Method: immunoSEQ multiplex PCR; TCRdb's copy keeps in-frame clones and lacks some. This table holds approximately 2,700 clones, 65% to 90% found once. Patient tissue came from resections in Japan or China, 2014–2017. Each case's diagnosis was confirmed by two pathologists on H&E. Macro-dissection enriched premalignant or tumor cells before nucleic acid extraction. Germline assignment: CDR1 KGHSH and CDR2 LQKENI. V lost 2 bases to trimming and J lost 9 bases, with 14 bases between them. The CDR3 is 14 amino acids. V and J are TRBV18 and TRBJ1-5; D remains unclear. Sequenced material: FFPE invasive lung adenocarcinoma tissue. The source of this sequence is a person aged 55-80 years with invasive lung adenocarcinoma. The CDR3 DNA sequence: TGTGCCAGCTCACCAATGGCAGAAATCACGCCCCAGCATTTT. Its translation is CASSPMAEITPQHF.